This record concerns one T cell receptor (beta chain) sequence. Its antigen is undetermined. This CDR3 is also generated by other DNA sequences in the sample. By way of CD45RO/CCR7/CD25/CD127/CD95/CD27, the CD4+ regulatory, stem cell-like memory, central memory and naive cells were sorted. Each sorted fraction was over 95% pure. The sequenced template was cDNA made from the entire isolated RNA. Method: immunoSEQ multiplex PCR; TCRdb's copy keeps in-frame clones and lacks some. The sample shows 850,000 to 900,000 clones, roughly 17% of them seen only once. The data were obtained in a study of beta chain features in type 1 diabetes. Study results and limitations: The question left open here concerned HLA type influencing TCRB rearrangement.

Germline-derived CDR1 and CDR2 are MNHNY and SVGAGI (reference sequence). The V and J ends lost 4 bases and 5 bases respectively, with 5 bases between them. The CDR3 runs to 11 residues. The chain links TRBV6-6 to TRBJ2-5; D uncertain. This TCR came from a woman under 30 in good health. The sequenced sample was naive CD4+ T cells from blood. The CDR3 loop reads CASSSQETQYF. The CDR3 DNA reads TGTGCCAGCAGTTCTCAGGAGACCCAGTACTTC.